These 7 T cell receptor beta chains were all obtained from the same sample, sequenced in a study of T cells after posttransplantation cyclophosphamide. Clones were sequenced by immunoSEQ multiplex PCR, and TCRdb holds only the in-frame ones, with some missing. The sample is made up of about 5,400 clones, none counted only once. Cyclophosphamide on days +3 and +4 followed busulfan-fludarabine conditioning and a marrow graft. Sample: PBMCs, taken 350 to 400 days after allogeneic stem cell transplant with posttransplant cyclophosphamide. Every receptor here comes from a male patient between 60 and 69 years old who received an allogeneic stem cell transplant from a related donor, was CMV-positive, and had acute GVHD only. Some T cells may be transferred from the graft donor.

This clone was picked up many times. This CDR3 is CASILARQGAGEAFF. The CDR3 coding sequence is TGTGCCAGCATCCTAGCCCGACAGGGGGCAGGTGAAGCTTTCTTT. V usage is TRBV7-9 and J usage is TRBJ1-1; 10 bases agree with TRBD1. The CDR3 covers 15 residues. Germline lookup yields CDR1 SEHNR and CDR2 FQNEAQ (reference sequence). After removal of 7 bases from V and 7 bases from J, the junction contained 12 bases not matched to a gene.

At least ten counts were recorded for this clone. The V call is TRBV7-3, the J call TRBJ2-1; tentatively, D is TRBD1 (6 bases). Between the trimmed V and J ends, which lost 3 bases and 10 bases, there was a span of 16 bases. The germline V gene encodes CDR1 SGHTA and CDR2 FQGTGA. The CDR3 is 14 residues long. CDR3 sequence (DNA): TGTGCCAGCAGCTTTAATGTTGCAGGGGACGAGCAGTTCTTC. It yields the protein CASSFNVAGDEQFF.

This clone showed up many times. V usage is TRBV7-2 and J usage is TRBJ2-7, with 8 bases aligning to TRBD1. The junction had 9 bases not matched to a gene; V was cut back by 4 bases and J by 7 bases. Germline CDR1 reads SGHTA; CDR2 reads FQGNSA. The CDR3 spans 14 residues. The CDR3 coding sequence is TGTGCCAGCAGCTCGACGACAGGGGTGGGTGAGCAGTACTTC. It is translated as CASSSTTGVGEQYF.

This clone was observed at least ten times. The chain recombines TRBV5-1 with TRBJ2-7; D may be TRBD1 (7 bases). This CDR3 contains 15 residues. Trimming left V 2 bases short and J 2 bases short, with 14 bases between. The germline CDR1 and CDR2 sequences are SGHRS and YFSETQ. DNA for the CDR3: TGCGCCAGCAGCTTTACGGGGGACAGTACCTACGAGCAGTACTTC. Residues: CASSFTGDSTYEQYF.

This clone has a count of ten or more. The V and J genes are TRBV5-1 and TRBJ2-3; 10 bases align to TRBD2. Germline V lookup: CDR1 SGHRS, CDR2 YFSETQ. V lost 4 bases to trimming and J lost 4 bases; unmatched junction nucleotides: 6. The CDR3 consists of 15 residues. The CDR3 protein is CASSISGGPADTQYF. The CDR3 bases are TGCGCCAGCAGCATTAGCGGGGGGCCAGCAGATACGCAGTATTTT. The whole variable domain, filled in from reference TRBV5-1 and TRBJ2-3, reads KAGVTQTPRYLIKTRGQQVTLSCSPISGHRSVSWYQQTPGQGLQFLFEYFSETQRNKGNFPGRFSGRQFSNSRSEMNVSTLELGDSALYLCASSISGGPADTQYFGPGTRLTVL.

This clone occurred many times. The chain links TRBV28 to TRBJ1-5; 9 positions match TRBD1. The CDR3 runs to 15 residues. The trim removed 4 bases at V and 6 bases at J, leaving 7 bases unmatched. In germline, CDR1 is MDHEN, CDR2 SYDVKM. The CDR3 region has the DNA TGTGCCAGCAGTTCCCGGGACAGGGTGGCTCAGCCCCAGCATTTT. Its translation is CASSSRDRVAQPQHF.

By share, this clone ranks as medium-sized (0.01 to 0.1%). The CDR3 is CASSLGQYNEQFF. The CDR3 DNA follows: TGTGCCAGCAGTTTGGGACAGTACAATGAGCAGTTCTTC. V gene TRBV6-5 combines with J gene TRBJ2-1; 7 nucleotides line up with TRBD1. The CDR3 has 13 amino acids. The germline CDR1 and CDR2 sequences are MNHEY and SVGAGI. J gave up 4 bases and V 4 bases, and 1 base lay outside the gene matches.